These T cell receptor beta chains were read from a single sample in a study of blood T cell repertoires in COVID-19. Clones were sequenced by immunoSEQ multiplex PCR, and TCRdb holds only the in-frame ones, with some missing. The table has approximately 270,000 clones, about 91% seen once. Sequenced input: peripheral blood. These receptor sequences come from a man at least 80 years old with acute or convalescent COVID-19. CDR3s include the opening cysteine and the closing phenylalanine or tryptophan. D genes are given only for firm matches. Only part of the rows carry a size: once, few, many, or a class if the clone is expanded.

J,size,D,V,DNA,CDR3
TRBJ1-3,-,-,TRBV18,TGTGCCAGCTCGCCCAATCCTACAGGGTTTGGAAACACCATATATTTT,CASSPNPTGFGNTIYF
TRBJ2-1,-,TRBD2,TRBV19,TGTGCCAGTAGTGGGGTTAGCGGGACCTCCTACAATGAGCAGTTCTTC,CASSGVSGTSYNEQFF
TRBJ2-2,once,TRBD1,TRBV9,TGTGCCAGCAGCCCCTGGACAGGATTTGTCGGGGAGCTGTTTTTT,CASSPWTGFVGELFF
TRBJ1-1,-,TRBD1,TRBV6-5,TGTGCCAGCAGTTTTCAGGGGGTGAAGAACACTGAAGCTTTCTTT,CASSFQGVKNTEAFF
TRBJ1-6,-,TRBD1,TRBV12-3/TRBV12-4,TGTGCCAGCGGACAGGGGTCAAATTCACCCCTCCACTTT,CASGQGSNSPLHF
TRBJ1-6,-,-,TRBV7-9,TGTGCCAGCAGCTTAGTCGGGGATCTCAATTCACCCCTCCACTTT,CASSLVGDLNSPLHF
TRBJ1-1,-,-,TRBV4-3,TGCGCCAGCAGCCAAGAATGGGGAGAGGACCCTGAAGCTTTCTTT,CASSQEWGEDPEAFF
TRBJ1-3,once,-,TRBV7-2,TGTGCCAGCAAAATCAGCTTAGGGGACACCATATATTTT,CASKISLGDTIYF
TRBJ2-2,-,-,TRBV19,TGTGCCAGTAGTATAGACGGCAGGATTTTTTCCGGGGAGCTGTTTTTT,CASSIDGRIFSGELFF
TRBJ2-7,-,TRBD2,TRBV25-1,TGTGCCAGCAGTGAGTCGGGGGGGCACAACTCCTACGAGCAGTACTTC,CASSESGGHNSYEQYF
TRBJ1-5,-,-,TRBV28,TGTGCCAGCAGTTTGACCAACAGCTTCCAACAGCCCCAGCATTTT,CASSLTNSFQQPQHF
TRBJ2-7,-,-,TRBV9,TGTGCCAGCAGCACAGGCGCCCAAGATATCGAGCAGTACTTC,CASSTGAQDIEQYF
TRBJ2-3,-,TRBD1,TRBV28,TGTGCCCTTACAGGGGTTCCGAATACGCAGTATTTT,CALTGVPNTQYF
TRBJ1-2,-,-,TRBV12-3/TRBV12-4,TGTGCCAGCAGCTTACAGGGCTATGGCTACACCTTC,CASSLQGYGYTF
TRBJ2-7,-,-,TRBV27,TGTGCCAGCAGTTTGGGCAATTCCTACGAGCAGTACTTC,CASSLGNSYEQYF
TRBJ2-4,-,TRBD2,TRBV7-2,TGTGCCAGCAGCCCGGGACTAGCGGGCAAAAACATTCAGTACTTC,CASSPGLAGKNIQYF
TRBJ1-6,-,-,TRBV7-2,TGTGCCAGCAGCTTTGACAGCAGCTCCTATAATTCACCCCTCCACTTT,CASSFDSSSYNSPLHF